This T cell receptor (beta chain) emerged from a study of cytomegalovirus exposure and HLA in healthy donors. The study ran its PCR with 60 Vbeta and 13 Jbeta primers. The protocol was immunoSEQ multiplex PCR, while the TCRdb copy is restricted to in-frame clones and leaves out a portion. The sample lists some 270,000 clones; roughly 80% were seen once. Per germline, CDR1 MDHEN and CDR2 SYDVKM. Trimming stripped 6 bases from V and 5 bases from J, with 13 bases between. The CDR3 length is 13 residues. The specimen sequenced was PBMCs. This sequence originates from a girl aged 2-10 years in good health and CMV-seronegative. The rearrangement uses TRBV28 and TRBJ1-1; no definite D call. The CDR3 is CASSPAAGTEAFF. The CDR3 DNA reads TGTGCCAGCAGCCCGGCGGCCGGGACTGAAGCTTTCTTT.